The clone carrying this TCR beta chain has more than one count but fewer than ten. Its antigen is still unknown. J was trimmed by 9 bases and V by 5 bases; bases with no gene match: 3. The CDR3 has 12 residues. Germline-derived CDR1 and CDR2 are LNHNV and YYDKDF (reference sequence). In TCRdb, the reads were re-called with MiXCR into one record per CDR3 protein. The sample records about 890,000 distinct CDR3 sequences, about a third being singletons. This sample was included in a study of T cell repertoires in cytomegalovirus infection. Study in general: Use of recently identified HLA-C-restricted and well-studied HLA-B-restricted CMV epitopes was part of the study. CMV infection plus the matching HLA type was flagged by public TCR beta signatures.

General study findings and limits: There were HLA-C-restricted CMV-specific TCR beta clonotypes dominating the ex vivo response. Pooled public TCR beta family frequency picked out CMV carriers with the relevant HLA.

The sample in question was cultured CD8+ T cells from PBMCs, obtained from culture after CMV antigen stimulation. The clonotype was recovered from a human donor in good health (CMV status not recorded). Some clones in this sample may be carry-over from other donors' samples. The chain combines TRBV15 with TRBJ2-1; 8 bases align to TRBD1. The CDR3 DNA follows: TGTGCCACCAGCTCAGGGGGCGTTGAGCAGTTCTTC. It encodes CATSSGGVEQFF.